These 13 T cell receptor beta chains share one sample of origin, sequenced in a study of T cells after yellow fever vaccination. A single record per CDR3 protein comes from TCRdb applying MiXCR to the 5' RACE reads. The table includes under 700,000 distinct CDR3 sequences, less than 20% detected once. The sequencing used PBMCs, collected 5 days after the first yellow fever vaccination. Source of these receptors: a young man who received the YFV17D yellow fever vaccine.

In this sample, this clonotype turned up a few times. The V and J genes are TRBV10-3 and TRBJ2-7; D not resolved. Trimming took 11 bases from V and 0 from J, leaving 14 bases between them. Germline CDR1 and CDR2: ENHRY and SYGVKD. The CDR3 totals 13 residues. The CDR3 here is CAQSLRSSYEQYV. CDR3 DNA: TGTGCCCAATCGCTTCGAAGCTCCTACGAGCAGTACGTC.

The CDR3 protein is CASSFGTASSYEQYV. CDR3 DNA: TGTGCCAGCAGCTTCGGGACAGCCAGCTCCTACGAGCAGTACGTC. This chain joins TRBV5-6 and TRBJ2-7; 7 nucleotides align to TRBD1. The V segment lost 2 bases and the J segment 0 bases; nucleotides outside the gene matches: 5. The CDR3 totals 15 residues. The germline V gene has CDR1 SGHDT and CDR2 YYEEEE.

There are a few counts of this clonotype. This chain uses TRBV18 with TRBJ1-5; D might be TRBD1 (5 bases). Germline V gene data show CDR1 as KGHSH and CDR2 as LQKENI. V dropped 6 bases and J dropped 9 bases, with 18 bases sitting between them. This CDR3 is 14 amino acids long. The CDR3 DNA follows: TGTGCCAGCTCGTCGGAGGGGAGTCAAAGGCCCCAGCATTTT. This codes for CASSSEGSQRPQHF.

This chain links TRBV10-3 with TRBJ2-5; D perhaps matches TRBD2 (7 bases). Germline assignment: CDR1 ENHRY and CDR2 SYGVKD. This CDR3 has 13 amino acids. Trimming pared 6 bases from V and 1 base from J, leaving 9 bases between. The DNA of the CDR3 is TGTGCCATCAGCGGGGGGCCCCAAGAGACCCAGTACTTC. This encodes CAISGGPQETQYF.

This clonotype was found a few times. The V gene is TRBV12-3 or TRBV12-4, the J gene TRBJ2-7; D perhaps matches TRBD2 (7 bases). Trimming pared 1 base from V and 3 bases from J, leaving 13 bases between. The CDR3 spans 15 residues. Here the CDR3 DNA reads TGTGCCAGCAGTTTAGTCGCGGGGGCGATCTACGAGCAGTACTTC. It specifies CASSLVAGAIYEQYF.

The CDR3, as DNA: TGTGCCTGGAGTGTAAGGGGGACTAGCGACTACGAGCAGTACTTC. This gives the protein CAWSVRGTSDYEQYF. This rearrangement joins TRBV30 to TRBJ2-7; 10 nucleotides align to TRBD2. The CDR3 sequence is 15 residues long. V trimming: 0 bases; J trimming: 3 bases; junction bases outside the gene matches: 5. Per the germline V gene, CDR1 is GTSNPN and CDR2 is SVGIG (reference sequence).

The chain recombines TRBV24-1 with TRBJ2-1; TRBD2 agrees at 8 bases. J gave up 8 bases and V 3 bases, and 8 bases lay outside the gene matches. CDR1 is KGHDR, CDR2 SFDVKD, per germline. CDR3 length: 15 amino acids. The CDR3 loop reads CATSDTGGPGDEQFF. The DNA of the CDR3 is TGTGCCACCAGTGATACGGGGGGGCCAGGGGATGAGCAGTTCTTC.

This clonotype was seen at least ten times. This rearrangement joins TRBV4-2 to TRBJ1-6; 9 positions match TRBD1. Germline V gene data show CDR1 as LGHNA and CDR2 as YNFKEQ. The CDR3 covers 15 residues. Trimming cost V 4 bases and J 8 bases; bases outside gene matches: 6. The CDR3 nucleotides read TGTGCCAGCAGCCCCGAACAGGGGGCGTATTCACCCCTCCACTTT. Encoded protein: CASSPEQGAYSPLHF.

This clonotype was observed a handful of times. The V and J genes are TRBV12-3 or TRBV12-4 and TRBJ2-3; D possibly corresponds to TRBD1 (5 bases). The length of the CDR3 is 14 residues. V shed 2 bases and J shed 6 bases, with 12 bases lying between them. The CDR3 here is CASSLSGSVDTQYF. CDR3 nucleotide sequence: TGTGCCAGCAGTTTATCAGGGTCAGTGGATACGCAGTATTTT.

The sample holds many counts of this clonotype. The chain uses TRBV6-2 or TRBV6-3 and TRBJ2-1; 7 bases agree with TRBD1. V gave up 4 bases and J gave up 5 bases; unmatched junction bases: 5. Germline lookup yields CDR1 MNHEY and CDR2 SVGEGT. CDR3 size: 14 residues. In DNA, the CDR3 is TGTGCCAGCAGTTCTCGGACAGGAAACAATGAGCAGTTCTTC. This encodes CASSSRTGNNEQFF.

This clonotype has a handful of counts. The rearrangement uses TRBV6-2 or TRBV6-3 and TRBJ1-4; D remains ambiguous. Trimming shortened V by 6 bases and J by 4 bases, and 12 bases separated the two germline ends. Looked up from germline, CDR1 is MNHEY and CDR2 is SVGEGT. The CDR3 extends over 14 amino acids. CDR3 protein: CASSRDGRNEKLFF. The CDR3 nucleotides read TGTGCCAGCAGCCGCGACGGGCGTAATGAAAAACTGTTTTTT.

The V and J genes are TRBV5-1 and TRBJ2-2; 7 bases line up with TRBD1. The ends lost 4 bases at V and 7 bases at J; junction bases unmatched: 13. CDR1 is SGHRS, CDR2 YFSETQ, per germline. CDR3 length equals 16 residues. Here the CDR3 reads CASSLVQGTFIGELFF. The CDR3 coding sequence is TGCGCCAGCAGCCTAGTACAGGGGACGTTCATCGGGGAGCTGTTTTTT.

This clonotype showed up many times. The chain links TRBV4-3 to TRBJ2-3; the D is unclear. The CDR3 contains 14 residues. Germline CDR1 LGHNA, CDR2 YSLEER. Trimming took 0 bases from V and 4 from J, leaving 8 bases between them. The CDR3 sequence is CASSQDVLADTQYF. The CDR3 DNA follows: TGCGCCAGCAGCCAAGATGTCCTAGCAGATACGCAGTATTTT.